This T cell receptor (beta chain) was recovered during a study of cytomegalovirus exposure and HLA in healthy donors. Study conclusions and caveats: A later look showed TCR association rates differing by HLA locus, highest for DRB1 and lowest for HLA-C. Per a prior analysis, the majority of TCR beta V segments were productive roughly 90% or roughly 30% of the time.

PCR amplification relied on 60 Vbeta primers (plus 13 Jbeta primers). Repertoires were generated with immunoSEQ multiplex PCR, while TCRdb's copy carries only in-frame clones and drops some. The repertoire holds around 33,000 clones, with roughly nine tenths as singletons. A remark on this clone: Its specificity is not known.

Per germline, CDR1 MDHEN and CDR2 SYDVKM. The germline V and J ends were trimmed by 3 bases and 7 bases, with 18 bases remaining between them. This CDR3 is built from 15 residues. Material: PBMCs. The source of this sequence is a young woman in good health and CMV-seronegative. The J gene is TRBJ1-2, the V gene TRBV28, with D unresolved. The CDR3 DNA reads TGTGCCAGCAGTTTGCGATTCATTTCTGAGGGTGGCTACACCTTC. Amino acid sequence: CASSLRFISEGGYTF.